The sample holds a few counts of the clone carrying this TCR beta chain. The sample belongs to a study of blood T cells in healthy people across ages. CDR3 length equals 14 residues. Per the germline V gene, CDR1 is DFQATT and CDR2 is SNEGSKA (reference sequence). With 7 bases removed from V and 3 bases from J, the gap between germline ends came to 18 bases. Through a sample-barcoded 5' primer and a J-beta primer mix, a second PCR was run for about 7 to 12 cycles. TCRdb recomputed calls from the 5' RACE reads with MiXCR, one row per CDR3 protein. The sample has about 620,000 distinct CDR3 sequences; approximately 52% are singletons.

Specimen: blood. The rearrangement links TRBV20-1 to TRBJ1-1; no clear D. This clonotype was obtained from a woman older than 75 in good health. The CDR3 loop reads CSGEEGAGDTEAFF. CDR3 in DNA: TGCAGTGGAGAAGAGGGTGCCGGTGACACTGAAGCTTTCTTT.